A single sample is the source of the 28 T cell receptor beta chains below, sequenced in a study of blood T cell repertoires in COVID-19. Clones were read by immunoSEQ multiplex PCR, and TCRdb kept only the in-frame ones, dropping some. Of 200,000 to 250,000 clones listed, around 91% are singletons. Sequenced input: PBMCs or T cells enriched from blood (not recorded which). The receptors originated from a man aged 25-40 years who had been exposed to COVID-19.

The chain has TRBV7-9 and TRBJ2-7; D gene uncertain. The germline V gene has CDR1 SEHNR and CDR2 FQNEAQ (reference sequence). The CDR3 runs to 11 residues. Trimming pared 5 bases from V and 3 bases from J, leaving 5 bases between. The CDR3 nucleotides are TGTGCCAGCAGCCTAAACTACGAGCAGTACTTC. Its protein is CASSLNYEQYF.

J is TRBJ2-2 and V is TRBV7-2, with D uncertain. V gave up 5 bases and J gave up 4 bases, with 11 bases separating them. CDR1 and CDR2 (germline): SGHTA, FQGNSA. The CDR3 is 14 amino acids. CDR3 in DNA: TGTGCCAGCAGCCCCCCAGGTGGCACCGGGGAGCTGTTTTTT. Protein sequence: CASSPPGGTGELFF. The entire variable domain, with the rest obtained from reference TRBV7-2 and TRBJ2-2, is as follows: GAGVSQSPSNKVTEKGKDVELRCDPISGHTALYWYRQSLGQGLEFLIYFQGNSAPDKSGLPSDRFSAERTGGSVSTLTIQRTQQEDSAVYLCASSPPGGTGELFFGEGSRLTVL.

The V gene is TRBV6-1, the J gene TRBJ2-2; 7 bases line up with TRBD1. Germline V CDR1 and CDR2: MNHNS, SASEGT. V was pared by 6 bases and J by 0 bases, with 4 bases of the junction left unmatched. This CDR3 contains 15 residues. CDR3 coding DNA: TGTGCCAGCAGCCTAACAGGGGCGAACACCGGGGAGCTGTTTTTT. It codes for CASSLTGANTGELFF.

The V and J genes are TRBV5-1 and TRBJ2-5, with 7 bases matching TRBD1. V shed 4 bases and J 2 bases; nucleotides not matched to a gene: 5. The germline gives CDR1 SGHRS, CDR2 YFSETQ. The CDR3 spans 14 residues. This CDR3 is CASSPRTGQETQYF. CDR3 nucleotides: TGCGCCAGCAGCCCACGGACAGGACAAGAGACCCAGTACTTC.

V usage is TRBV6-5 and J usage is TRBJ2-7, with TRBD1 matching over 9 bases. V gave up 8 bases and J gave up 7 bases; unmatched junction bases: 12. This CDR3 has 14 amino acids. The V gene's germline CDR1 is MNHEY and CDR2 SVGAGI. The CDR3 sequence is CASERRTGVREQYF. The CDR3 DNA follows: TGTGCCAGCGAGCGGAGGACAGGGGTGCGTGAGCAGTACTTC.

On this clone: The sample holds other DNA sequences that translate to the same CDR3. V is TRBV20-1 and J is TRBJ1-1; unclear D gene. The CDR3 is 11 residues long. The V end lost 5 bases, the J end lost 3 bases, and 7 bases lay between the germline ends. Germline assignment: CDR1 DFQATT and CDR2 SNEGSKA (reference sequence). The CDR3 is CSAPGDTEAFF. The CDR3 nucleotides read TGCAGTGCTCCGGGAGACACTGAAGCTTTCTTT.

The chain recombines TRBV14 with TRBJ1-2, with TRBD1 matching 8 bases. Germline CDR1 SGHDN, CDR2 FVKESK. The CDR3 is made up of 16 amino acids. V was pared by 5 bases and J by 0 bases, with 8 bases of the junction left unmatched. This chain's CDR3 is CASSARGQATNYGYTF. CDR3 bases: TGTGCCAGCAGCGCCCGGGGACAGGCGACTAACTATGGCTACACCTTC.

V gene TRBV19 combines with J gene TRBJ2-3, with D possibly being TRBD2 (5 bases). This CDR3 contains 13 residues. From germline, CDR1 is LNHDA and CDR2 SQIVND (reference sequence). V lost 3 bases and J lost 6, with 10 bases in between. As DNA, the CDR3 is TGTGCCAGTAGTATTCGGGGTACGGATACGCAGTATTTT. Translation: CASSIRGTDTQYF.

The CDR3 nucleotides are TGTGCCAGTAGTATAGATCACAGGCCGAACACTGAAGCTTTCTTT. The encoded protein is CASSIDHRPNTEAFF. The chain has TRBV19 and TRBJ1-1; D is perhaps TRBD1 (5 bases). V lost 0 bases and J lost 1, with 9 bases in between. Germline V gene sequence: CDR1 LNHDA, CDR2 SQIVND (reference sequence). There are 15 residues in the CDR3.

CDR3 in DNA: TGCGCCAGCAGCCAAGAGGGACAGAATAATTCACCCCTCCACTTT. Translating gives CASSQEGQNNSPLHF. V usage is TRBV4-1 and J usage is TRBJ1-6, with TRBD1 identical over 7 bases. V trimming: 0 bases; J trimming: 5 bases; junction bases outside the gene matches: 1. This CDR3 region has 15 residues. Germline V lookup: CDR1 MGHRA, CDR2 YSYEKL.

Written as DNA, the CDR3 is TGTGCCAGCAGTCGCAGGTTCGGACTAGCGGGGGGCTTAGCCTACGAGCAGTACTTC. Translation gives CASSRRFGLAGGLAYEQYF. The gene calls are TRBV27 and TRBJ2-7; 14 nucleotides match TRBD2. Trimming cost V 5 bases and J 2 bases; bases outside gene matches: 14. The CDR3 is 19 residues long. In germline, CDR1 is MNHEY, CDR2 SMNVEV (reference sequence).

CDR3 loop: CASSVALGRGQETQYF. The DNA for the CDR3 is TGTGCCAGCAGCGTAGCACTAGGGAGGGGGCAAGAGACCCAGTACTTC. This chain joins TRBV9 and TRBJ2-5, with a weak D call TRBD2 (7 bases). Germline V lookup: CDR1 SGDLS, CDR2 YYNGEE. V dropped 0 bases and J dropped 2 bases, with 14 bases sitting between them. The CDR3 has 16 residues.

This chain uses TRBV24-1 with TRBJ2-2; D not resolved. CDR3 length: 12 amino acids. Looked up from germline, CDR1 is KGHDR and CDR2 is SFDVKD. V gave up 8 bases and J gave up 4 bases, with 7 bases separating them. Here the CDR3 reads CATKNSTGELFF. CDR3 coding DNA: TGTGCCACCAAGAACAGCACCGGGGAGCTGTTTTTT.

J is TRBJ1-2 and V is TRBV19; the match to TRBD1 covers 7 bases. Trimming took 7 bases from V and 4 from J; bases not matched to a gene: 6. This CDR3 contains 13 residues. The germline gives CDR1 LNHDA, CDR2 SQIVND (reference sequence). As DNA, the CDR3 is TGTGCCAGTACCCCGGGACAGCCCTATGGCTACACCTTC. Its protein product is CASTPGQPYGYTF.

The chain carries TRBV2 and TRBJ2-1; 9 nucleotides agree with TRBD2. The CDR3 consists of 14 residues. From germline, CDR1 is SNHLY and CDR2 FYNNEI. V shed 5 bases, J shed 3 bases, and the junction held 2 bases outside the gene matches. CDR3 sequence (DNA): TGTGCCAGCAGTTCAGCGGGGGGCTACAATGAGCAGTTCTTC. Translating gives CASSSAGGYNEQFF. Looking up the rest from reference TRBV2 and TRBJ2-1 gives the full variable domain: EPEVTQTPSHQVTQMGQEVILRCVPISNHLYFYWYRQILGQKVEFLVSFYNNEISEKSEIFDDQFSVERPDGSNFTLKIRSTKLEDSAMYFCASSSAGGYNEQFFGPGTRLTVL.

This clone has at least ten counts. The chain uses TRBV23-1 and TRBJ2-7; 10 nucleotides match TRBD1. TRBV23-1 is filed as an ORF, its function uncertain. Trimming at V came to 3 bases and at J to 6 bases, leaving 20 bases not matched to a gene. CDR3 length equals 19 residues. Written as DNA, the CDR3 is TGCGCCAGCAGTCACCCAGGCCCACAATTGGACAGGGGGGACAGCGAGCAGTACTTC. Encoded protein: CASSHPGPQLDRGDSEQYF.

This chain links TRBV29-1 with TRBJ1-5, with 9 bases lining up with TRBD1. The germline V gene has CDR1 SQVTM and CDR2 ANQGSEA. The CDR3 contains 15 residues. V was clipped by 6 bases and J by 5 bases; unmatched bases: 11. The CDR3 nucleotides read TGCAGCGTATCCGGGACAGGGAATTCCGATCAGCCCCAGCATTTT. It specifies CSVSGTGNSDQPQHF.

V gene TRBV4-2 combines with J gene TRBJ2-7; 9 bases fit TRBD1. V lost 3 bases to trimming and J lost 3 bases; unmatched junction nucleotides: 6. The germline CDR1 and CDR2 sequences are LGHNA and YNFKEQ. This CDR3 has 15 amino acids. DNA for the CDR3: TGTGCCAGCAGCCATGGTGGGACAGGGAACTACGAGCAGTACTTC. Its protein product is CASSHGGTGNYEQYF.

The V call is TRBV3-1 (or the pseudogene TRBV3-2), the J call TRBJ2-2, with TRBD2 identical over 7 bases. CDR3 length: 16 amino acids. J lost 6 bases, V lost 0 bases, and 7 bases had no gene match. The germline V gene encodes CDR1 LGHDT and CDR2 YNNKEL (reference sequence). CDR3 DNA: TGTGCCAGCAGCCAAGACCCCGGACTAGGGGCCGGGGAGCTGTTTTTT. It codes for CASSQDPGLGAGELFF.

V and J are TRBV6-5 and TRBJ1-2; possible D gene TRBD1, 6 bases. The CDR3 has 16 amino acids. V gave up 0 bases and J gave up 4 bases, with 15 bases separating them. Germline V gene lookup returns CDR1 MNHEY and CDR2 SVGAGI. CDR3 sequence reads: CASSYSVGQRAYGYTF. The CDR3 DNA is TGTGCCAGCAGTTACTCCGTAGGACAGAGGGCCTATGGCTACACCTTC.

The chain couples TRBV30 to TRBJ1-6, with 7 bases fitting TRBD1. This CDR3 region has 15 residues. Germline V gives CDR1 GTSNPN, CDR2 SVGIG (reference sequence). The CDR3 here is CALSQTGQNNSPLHF. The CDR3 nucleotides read TGTGCTCTATCGCAGACAGGGCAGAATAATTCACCCCTCCACTTT.

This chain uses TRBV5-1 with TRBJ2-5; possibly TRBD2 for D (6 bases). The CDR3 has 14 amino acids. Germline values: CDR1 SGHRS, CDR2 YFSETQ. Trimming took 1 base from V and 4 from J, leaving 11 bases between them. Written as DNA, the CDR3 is TGCGCCAGCAGCTTGACGGGGCGGGGAGAGACCCAGTACTTC. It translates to CASSLTGRGETQYF.

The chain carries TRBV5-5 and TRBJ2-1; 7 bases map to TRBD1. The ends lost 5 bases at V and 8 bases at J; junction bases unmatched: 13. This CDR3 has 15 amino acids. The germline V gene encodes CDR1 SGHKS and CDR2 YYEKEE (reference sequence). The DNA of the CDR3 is TGTGCCAGCAGTCCCTTGACAGGGTCTGCCCATGAGCAGTTCTTC. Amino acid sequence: CASSPLTGSAHEQFF. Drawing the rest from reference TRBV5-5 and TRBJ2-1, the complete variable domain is DAGVTQSPTHLIKTRGQQVTLRCSPISGHKSVSWYQQVLGQGPQFIFQYYEKEERGRGNFPDRFSARQFPNYSSELNVNALLLGDSALYLCASSPLTGSAHEQFFGPGTRLTVL.

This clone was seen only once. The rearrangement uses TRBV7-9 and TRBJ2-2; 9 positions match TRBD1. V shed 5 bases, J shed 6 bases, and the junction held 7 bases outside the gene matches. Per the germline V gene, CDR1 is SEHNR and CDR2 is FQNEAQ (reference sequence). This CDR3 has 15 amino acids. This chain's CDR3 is CASSDGTGKAGELFF. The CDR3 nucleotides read TGTGCCAGCAGCGACGGGACAGGGAAGGCCGGGGAGCTGTTTTTT. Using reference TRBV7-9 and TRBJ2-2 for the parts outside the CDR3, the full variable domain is DTGVSQNPRHKITKRGQNVTFRCDPISEHNRLYWYRQTLGQGPEFLTYFQNEAQLEKSRLLSDRFSAERPKGSFSTLEIQRTEQGDSAMYLCASSDGTGKAGELFFGEGSRLTVL.

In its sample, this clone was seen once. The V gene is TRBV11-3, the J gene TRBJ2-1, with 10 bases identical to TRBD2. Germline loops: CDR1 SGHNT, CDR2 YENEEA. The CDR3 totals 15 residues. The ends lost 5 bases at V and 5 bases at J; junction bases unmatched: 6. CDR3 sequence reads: CASSPTSGANNEQFF. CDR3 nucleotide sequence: TGTGCCAGCAGCCCAACTAGCGGGGCAAACAATGAGCAGTTCTTC.

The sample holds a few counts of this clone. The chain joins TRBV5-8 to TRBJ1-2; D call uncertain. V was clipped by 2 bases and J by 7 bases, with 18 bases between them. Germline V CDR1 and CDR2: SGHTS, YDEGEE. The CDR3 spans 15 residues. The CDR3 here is CASSFGWAGISGYTF. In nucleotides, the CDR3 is TGTGCCAGCAGCTTTGGGTGGGCGGGTATCAGTGGCTACACCTTC.

The CDR3 loop reads CASSQGQTQNQPQHF. As DNA, the CDR3 is TGTGCCAGCAGCCAAGGGCAGACTCAAAATCAGCCCCAGCATTTT. The rearrangement links TRBV3-1 (or the pseudogene TRBV3-2) to TRBJ1-5; D uncertain. CDR1 is LGHDT and CDR2 is YNNKEL in the germline V gene (reference sequence). Trimming cost V 1 base and J 4 bases, with 11 bases left between them. This CDR3 is 15 amino acids long.

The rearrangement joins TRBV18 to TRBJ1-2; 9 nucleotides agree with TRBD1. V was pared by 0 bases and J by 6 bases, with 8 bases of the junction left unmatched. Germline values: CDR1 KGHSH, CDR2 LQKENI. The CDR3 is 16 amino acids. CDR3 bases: TGTGCCAGCTCACCACCCGGGACAGGGAGAGAGAATGGCTACACCTTC. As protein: CASSPPGTGRENGYTF.